This entry lists 5 T cell receptor beta chains sequenced from one sample in a study of early stage breast cancer tumors (dated by TCRdb to about 2017). Library construction relied on the immunoSEQ multiplex PCR assay. Drawn from immuneACCESS, this table holds only the in-frame rearrangements with V and J called that TCRdb kept. Clones are partly lost; checked studies trace under half to an unresolved V gene and leave the rest unexplained. The sample data list tens of thousands of clones, and about 80% of these were observed just once. Roughly 13% of the sample comes from the top ten. Sequencing was done on a sample of blood. These receptors were obtained from a person in their sixties or seventies with breast cancer.

V and J are TRBV7-2 and TRBJ2-1; tentatively, D is TRBD2 (9 bases). CDR3 length: 16 amino acids. The germline V gene encodes CDR1 SGHTA and CDR2 FQGNSA. V was cut by 4 bases and J by 7 bases, with 20 bases left in between. CDR3 loop: CASSSAGGRGLNEQFF. The CDR3 DNA reads TGTGCCAGCAGCTCAGCGGGGGGCAGGGGGCTAAATGAGCAGTTCTTC.

The J gene is TRBJ2-2, the V gene TRBV19; 9 nucleotides agree with TRBD1. CDR1 LNHDA and CDR2 SQIVND come from the germline V gene (reference sequence). Trimming at V came to 4 bases and at J to 3 bases, leaving 0 bases not matched to a gene. The CDR3 runs 14 residues. As DNA, the CDR3 is TGTGCCAGTAGTAGGACAGGGGACACCGGGGAGCTGTTTTTT. Translation: CASSRTGDTGELFF.

This chain connects TRBV27 to TRBJ2-7; D might be TRBD1 (5 bases). The CDR3 is 15 amino acids. Germline CDR1 MNHEY, CDR2 SMNVEV (reference sequence). The germline V and J ends were trimmed by 4 bases and 0 bases, with 13 bases remaining between them. The CDR3 bases are TGTGCCAGCAGTTACCAGGGCCTTAACTCCTACGAGCAGTACTTC. Its protein product is CASSYQGLNSYEQYF.

This clone was observed a handful of times. The J gene is TRBJ2-3, the V gene TRBV18; 10 bases map to TRBD2. The length of the CDR3 is 15 residues. Germline CDR1 is KGHSH and CDR2 is LQKENI. V dropped 3 bases and J dropped 0; count of bases not matched to a gene: 0. The CDR3 DNA sequence: TGTGCCAGCTCACCTAGCGGGAGGAGCACAGATACGCAGTATTTT. Translated, it gives CASSPSGRSTDTQYF.

The V and J genes are TRBV4-2 and TRBJ2-7; 8 nucleotides match TRBD1. CDR1 LGHNA and CDR2 YNFKEQ come from the germline V gene. This CDR3 has 16 amino acids. V lost 3 bases, J lost 6 bases, and 13 bases stayed unmatched. The CDR3: CASSQPLTGDLFEQYF. CDR3 nucleotide sequence: TGTGCCAGCAGCCAGCCGCTGACAGGGGACCTCTTCGAGCAGTACTTC.